Shown below are 8 T cell receptor beta chains from a single sample sequenced in a study of metastatic and nonmetastatic thyroid tumors. Every patient underwent thyroid surgery untreated. TCRdb re-called the PCR reads with MiXCR. The table lists 12,000 to 15,000 clones, approximately 32% of them singletons, with 3% to 4.5% in the top ten. Sequences were obtained from blood. The source of these receptors is a female donor with papillary thyroid cancer or a benign thyroid nodule (not recorded which). Some clones in this sample may be carry-over from other donors' samples.

The chain has TRBV7-9 and TRBJ1-5, with D perhaps matching TRBD1 (5 bases). The CDR3 runs to 14 residues. V was cut by 4 bases and J by 0 bases, with 7 bases left in between. Germline V gives CDR1 SEHNR, CDR2 FQNEAQ (reference sequence). The CDR3 sequence: CASSSQGSNQPQHF. The CDR3 DNA is TGTGCCAGCAGCTCCCAGGGTAGCAATCAGCCCCAGCATTTT.

Comment on this clone: A read error may produce the germline difference seen at one junction end. CDR3 sequence reads: CASSLFPGRGVSGELVF. CDR3 bases: TGCGCAAGCAGCTTGTTCCCCGGGAGAGGGGTCTCCGGGGAGCTGGTTTTT. This chain links TRBV5-1 with TRBJ2-2, with a weak D call TRBD2 (6 bases). The CDR3 is made up of 17 amino acids. Germline loops: CDR1 SGHRS, CDR2 YFSETQ.

Relative to its sample, this clone is medium-sized. This chain uses TRBV6-1 with TRBJ2-7, with a possible D match to TRBD1 (6 bases). The germline V gene encodes CDR1 MNHNS and CDR2 SASEGT. The V end lost 7 bases, the J end lost 0 bases, and 16 bases lay between the germline ends. CDR3 length equals 15 residues. CDR3 DNA sequence: TGTGCCAGCAAATTCCTACCGGACAGCTCCTACGAGCAGTACTTC. Its protein is CASKFLPDSSYEQYF.

V is TRBV12-3 or TRBV12-4 and J is TRBJ2-1, with a possible D match to TRBD1 (6 bases). Trimming shortened V by 5 bases and J by 13 bases, and 12 bases separated the two germline ends. The CDR3 is made up of 11 amino acids. This CDR3 reads CASSPADSQFF. Written as DNA, the CDR3 is TGTGCCAGCAGTCCAGCGGACAGCCAGTTCTTC.

The chain links TRBV3-1 to TRBJ2-7, with a weak D call TRBD1 (6 bases). Germline V lookup: CDR1 LGHDT, CDR2 YNNKEL (reference sequence). V was shortened by 4 bases and J by 6 bases, with 19 bases between the two germline ends. The CDR3 loop spans 15 amino acids. The CDR3 protein is CASSPLATGLGEQYF. DNA of the CDR3: TGTGCCAGCAGCCCCCTAGCTACAGGGCTTGGCGAGCAGTACTTC.

The V gene is TRBV4-2, the J gene TRBJ2-1, with TRBD2 identical over 14 bases. CDR3 length: 15 amino acids. The germline V gene has CDR1 LGHNA and CDR2 YNFKEQ. Trimming at V came to 5 bases and at J to 6 bases, leaving 3 bases not matched to a gene. In DNA form, the CDR3 reads TGTGCCAGCAGCGAAGGGACTAGCGGGAGCAATGAGCAGTTCTTC. It specifies CASSEGTSGSNEQFF.

Many counts were recorded for this clone. The chain has TRBV2 and TRBJ1-1; D ambiguous. Germline CDR1 and CDR2: SNHLY and FYNNEI. CDR3 length: 14 amino acids. Trimming took off 0 bases at V and 13 bases at J, with 18 bases between the two ends. The CDR3 DNA reads TGTGCCAGCAGTGAAGCGCTTGGGGTCTTAAAGAATTTCTTT. This sequence encodes CASSEALGVLKNFF.

At least ten counts were recorded for this clone. The V and J genes are TRBV3-1 and TRBJ1-1; D gene ambiguous. Trimming shortened V by 1 base and J by 0 bases, and 6 bases separated the two germline ends. This CDR3 spans 14 amino acids. CDR1 LGHDT and CDR2 YNNKEL come from the germline V gene (reference sequence). The CDR3 reads CASSQGGVNTEAFF. The DNA for the CDR3 is TGTGCCAGCAGCCAAGGCGGAGTGAACACTGAAGCTTTCTTT.